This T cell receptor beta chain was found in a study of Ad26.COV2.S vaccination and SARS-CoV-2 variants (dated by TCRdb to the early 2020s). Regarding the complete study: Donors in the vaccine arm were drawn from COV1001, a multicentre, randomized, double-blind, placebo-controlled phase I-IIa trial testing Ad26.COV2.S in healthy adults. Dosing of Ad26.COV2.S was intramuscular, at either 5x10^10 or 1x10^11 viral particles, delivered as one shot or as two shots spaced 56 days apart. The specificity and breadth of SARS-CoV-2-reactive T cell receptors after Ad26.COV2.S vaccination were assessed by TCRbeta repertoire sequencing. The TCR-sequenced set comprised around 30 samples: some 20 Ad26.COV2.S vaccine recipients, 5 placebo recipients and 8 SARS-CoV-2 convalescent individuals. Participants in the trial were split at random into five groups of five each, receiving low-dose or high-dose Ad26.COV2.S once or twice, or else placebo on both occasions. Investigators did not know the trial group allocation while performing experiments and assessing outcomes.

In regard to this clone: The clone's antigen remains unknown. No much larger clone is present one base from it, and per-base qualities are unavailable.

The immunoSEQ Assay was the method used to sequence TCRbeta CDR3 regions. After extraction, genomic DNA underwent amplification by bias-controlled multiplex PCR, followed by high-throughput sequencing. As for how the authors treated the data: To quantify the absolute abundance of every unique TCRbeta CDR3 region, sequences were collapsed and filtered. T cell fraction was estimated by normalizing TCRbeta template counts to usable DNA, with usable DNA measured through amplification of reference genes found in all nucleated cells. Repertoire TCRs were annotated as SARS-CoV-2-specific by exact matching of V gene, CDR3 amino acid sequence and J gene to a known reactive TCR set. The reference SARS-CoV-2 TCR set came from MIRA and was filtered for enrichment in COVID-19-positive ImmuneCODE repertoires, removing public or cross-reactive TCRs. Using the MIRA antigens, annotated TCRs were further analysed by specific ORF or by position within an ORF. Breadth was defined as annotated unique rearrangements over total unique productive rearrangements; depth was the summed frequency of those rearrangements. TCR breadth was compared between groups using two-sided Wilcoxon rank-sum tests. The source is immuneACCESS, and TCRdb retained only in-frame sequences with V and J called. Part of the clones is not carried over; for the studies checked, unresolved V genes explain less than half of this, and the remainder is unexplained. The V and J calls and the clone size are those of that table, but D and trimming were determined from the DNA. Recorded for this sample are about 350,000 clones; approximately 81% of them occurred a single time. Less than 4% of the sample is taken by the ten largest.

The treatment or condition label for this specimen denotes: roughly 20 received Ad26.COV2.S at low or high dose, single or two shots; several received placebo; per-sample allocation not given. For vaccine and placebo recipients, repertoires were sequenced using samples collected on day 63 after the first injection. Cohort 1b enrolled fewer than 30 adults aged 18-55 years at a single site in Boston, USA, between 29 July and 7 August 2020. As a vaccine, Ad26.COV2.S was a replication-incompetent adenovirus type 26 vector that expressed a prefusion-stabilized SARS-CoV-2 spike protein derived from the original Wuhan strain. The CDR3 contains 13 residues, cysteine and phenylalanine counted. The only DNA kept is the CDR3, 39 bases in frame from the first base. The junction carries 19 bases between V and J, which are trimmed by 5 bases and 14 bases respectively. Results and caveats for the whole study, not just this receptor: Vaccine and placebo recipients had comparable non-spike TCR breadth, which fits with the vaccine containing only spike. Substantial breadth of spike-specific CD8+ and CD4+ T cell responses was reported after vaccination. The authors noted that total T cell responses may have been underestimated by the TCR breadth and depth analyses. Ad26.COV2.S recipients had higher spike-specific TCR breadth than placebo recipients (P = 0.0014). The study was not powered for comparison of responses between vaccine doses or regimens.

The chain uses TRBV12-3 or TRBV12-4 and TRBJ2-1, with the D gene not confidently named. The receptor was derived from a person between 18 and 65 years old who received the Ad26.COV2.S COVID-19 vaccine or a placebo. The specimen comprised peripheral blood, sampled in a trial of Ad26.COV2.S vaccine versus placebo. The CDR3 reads CASSPPTGAWEFF. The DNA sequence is TGTGCCAGCAGTCCCCCGACGGGTGCGTGGGAGTTCTTC.